Listed below are T cell receptor beta chains from one sample, sequenced in a study of stem cell transplantation in POMP-related autoinflammatory disease. Assay used: immunoSEQ multiplex PCR; TCRdb lists only in-frame clones, some missing. The sample has roughly 70,000 clones; about nine tenths are singletons. The starting material was CD4+ T cells from PBMCs, obtained after stem cell transplantation. These receptor sequences come from a human patient with POMP-related autoinflammation and immune dysregulation (PRAID). Some T cells may be provided by the graft donor. Each CDR3 is given with its conserved first and last residue. The D gene is left open where the match is weak. Size tells how often a clone was seen (once, few, many) or the class of an expanded clone, and some rows leave it out.

clone_size j_call d_call v_call cdr3_aa
- TRBJ1-3 TRBD1 TRBV28 CASSSPGQPSSGNTIYF
- TRBJ1-5 - TRBV4-1 CASSRTDSTQPQHF
- TRBJ2-1 TRBD2 TRBV24-1 CATSDTLGAGTSLNEQFF
- TRBJ2-1 - TRBV25-1 CASSSPLSRGSSYNEQFF
- TRBJ2-1 TRBD2 TRBV9 CASSVRTSGAQFF
- TRBJ2-5 TRBD1 TRBV7-8 CASRRLRGQGETQYF
- TRBJ1-3 - TRBV28 CASSSSLWGSGNTIYF
- TRBJ1-2 - TRBV27 CASSSGPGTYGYTF
- TRBJ2-5 TRBD1 TRBV19 CASSIIGQGDQETQYF
- TRBJ2-7 TRBD2 TRBV5-6 CASSFLAGGPEQYF
- TRBJ2-5 - TRBV11-2 CASRPGGRRETQYF
- TRBJ2-2 - TRBV25-1 CASSVKNTGELFF
- TRBJ2-7 TRBD2 TRBV5-1 CASSLAAGRPYEQYF
- TRBJ2-2 TRBD2 TRBV9 CASSGTGTSGGTGELFF
- TRBJ2-1 TRBD2 TRBV11-3 CASSLGVGLAGQSSYNEQFF
- TRBJ2-3 TRBD2 TRBV30 CAWSAGLAARDTQYF
- TRBJ2-7 - TRBV21-1 CASSYRQGYEQYF
- TRBJ1-1 - TRBV18 CASSPQGRTEAFF
- TRBJ1-2 TRBD1 TRBV5-5 CASSSSRGQGSGYTF
- TRBJ1-1 - TRBV4-1 CASSQEPQTEAFF
- TRBJ2-3 - TRBV19 CASSSGGDTQYF
- TRBJ2-3 - TRBV4-2 CASSQETWDTQYF
- TRBJ2-1 TRBD1 TRBV5-1 CASSTPPGQGRNEQFF
- TRBJ1-2 TRBD1 TRBV5-1 CASSPPDRANYGYTF
- TRBJ2-1 TRBD2 TRBV7-2 CASSLEGLAGGYNEQFF
- TRBJ1-1 TRBD1 TRBV15 CATSRAGGEAFF
- TRBJ1-6 - TRBV7-6 CASSTGQRFNSPLHF
- TRBJ1-1 - TRBV11-2 CASSLKGWNTEAFF
- TRBJ2-2 TRBD1 TRBV29-1 CSVRTGTNTGELFF
- TRBJ1-6 TRBD1 TRBV20-1 CSASTGTGGSPLHF
- TRBJ1-2 - TRBV2 CASSESQGYGYTF
- TRBJ2-3 - TRBV6-1 CASSDLIAGLASTDTQYF
- TRBJ2-7 - TRBV27 CASSLTLHYEQYF
- TRBJ1-2 - TRBV7-9 CASSLADYGYTF
- TRBJ1-3 - TRBV6-1 CASSERQGNTIYF
- TRBJ2-5 - TRBV15 CATSRAGGATYQETQYF
- TRBJ1-2 TRBD1 TRBV6-5 CASSPIRGRSGYTF
once TRBJ2-1 - TRBV6-1 CASSEAVLRVSTVSYNEQFF
- TRBJ2-7 - TRBV29-1 CSVRKTYEQYF
- TRBJ2-3 TRBD2 TRBV2 CARSAGATTAGTQYF
- TRBJ1-3 - TRBV18 CASSPGRGDSGNTIYF
- TRBJ2-1 - TRBV10-1 CASSEDRAGPYNEQFF
- TRBJ1-1 - TRBV28 CASSLLGREAFF
- TRBJ2-5 - TRBV29-1 CSARAGRETQYF
- TRBJ2-7 TRBD2 TRBV7-8 CATSREGAYEQYF
- TRBJ1-4 TRBD1 TRBV10-3 CAISEGLTGGDEKLFF
- TRBJ2-5 - TRBV5-4 CASSLGQSSGETQYF
- TRBJ1-6 - TRBV6-5 CASTMAFSSPLHF
- TRBJ2-5 - TRBV12-3/TRBV12-4 CASSPGSQETQYF
- TRBJ2-1 TRBD2 TRBV29-1 CSVPGLAGIDEQFF